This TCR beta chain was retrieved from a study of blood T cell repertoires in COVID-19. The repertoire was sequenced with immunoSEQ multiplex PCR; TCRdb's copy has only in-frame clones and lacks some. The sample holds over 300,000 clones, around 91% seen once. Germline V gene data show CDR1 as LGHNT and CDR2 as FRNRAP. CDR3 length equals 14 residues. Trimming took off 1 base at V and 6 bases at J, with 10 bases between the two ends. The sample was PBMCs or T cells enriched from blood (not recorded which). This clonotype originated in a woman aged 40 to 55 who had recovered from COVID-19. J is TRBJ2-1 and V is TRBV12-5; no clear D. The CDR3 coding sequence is TGTGCTAGTGGTTTGGCCCTAGGAACCAATGAGCAGTTCTTC. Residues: CASGLALGTNEQFF.